The 29 T cell receptor beta chains listed next were all sequenced from one sample in a study of shared clonotypes between healthy human individuals. Data came from immunoSEQ multiplex PCR; TCRdb stores just in-frame clones and leaves some out. The data show a few million clones, around 95% seen once. Sequencing was performed on naive CD4+ T cells sorted from blood. Described subset: CD45RA+ positively selected. Receptors originate from a man aged 18 to 30 in good health.

The chain joins TRBV6-5 to TRBJ2-7; 8 nucleotides match TRBD2. The CDR3 has 13 residues. V dropped 5 bases and J dropped 4; count of bases not matched to a gene: 4. Germline loops: CDR1 MNHEY, CDR2 SVGAGI. CDR3 region: CASSGSGIYEQYF. The CDR3 bases are TGTGCCAGCAGTGGTAGCGGGATTTACGAGCAGTACTTC.

J is TRBJ1-1 and V is TRBV15, with 8 bases matching TRBD1. The V gene end was trimmed by 6 bases and the J gene end by 3 bases; junction bases not matched to a gene: 9. The CDR3 extends over 15 amino acids. The germline CDR1 and CDR2 sequences are LNHNV and YYDKDF (reference sequence). Written as DNA, the CDR3 is TGTGCCACCAGTAGTAGGACAGGGACATACACTGAAGCTTTCTTT. This gives the protein CATSSRTGTYTEAFF.

As for this clone: In the same sample, other DNA sequences code for this CDR3. V and J are TRBV5-1 and TRBJ2-5; D is uncertain. The germline CDR1 and CDR2 sequences are SGHRS and YFSETQ. The V gene lost 0 bases and the J gene lost 5 bases, with 8 bases spanning the gap. The CDR3 consists of 13 residues. CDR3 coding DNA: TGCGCCAGCAGCTTGGCCTCGAGGGAGACCCAGTACTTC. As protein: CASSLASRETQYF.

Comment on this clone: Other DNA sequences in this sample translate to the same CDR3. This chain connects TRBV7-2 to TRBJ1-5; D is ambiguous. CDR1 and CDR2 from the germline V gene are SGHTA and FQGNSA. V was clipped by 1 base and J by 3 bases, with 7 bases between them. This CDR3 is 14 amino acids long. For the CDR3, the DNA is TGTGCCAGCAGCTTAGACGCCTCCAATCAGCCCCAGCATTTT. It codes for CASSLDASNQPQHF.

The V call is TRBV30, the J call TRBJ1-4; possibly TRBD1 for D (6 bases). Germline CDR1 is GTSNPN and CDR2 is SVGIG (reference sequence). The CDR3 covers 14 residues. The germline V and J ends were trimmed by 2 bases and 5 bases, with 12 bases remaining between them. The CDR3 sequence is CAWSLGQQNEKLFF. Written as DNA, the CDR3 is TGTGCCTGGAGTTTGGGACAACAAAATGAAAAACTGTTTTTT.

On this clone: The junction departs from the called germline gene at one end, perhaps through a read error. The rearrangement uses TRBV7-7 and TRBJ2-3; 10 positions agree with TRBD1. The germline V gene has CDR1 SSHAT and CDR2 FNYEAQ (reference sequence). This CDR3 has 15 residues. The CDR3 sequence: CASSPGTGGTDTQYF. The CDR3 bases are TGTGCTAGCAGCCCAGGGACAGGGGGCACAGATACGCAGTATTTT.

This chain's CDR3 is CAISVLAGSGTQYF. CDR3 nucleotides: TGTGCCATCAGTGTACTAGCGGGATCGGGGACCCAGTACTTC. The chain combines TRBV10-3 with TRBJ2-5; 10 bases match TRBD2. With 4 bases clipped from V and 7 bases from J, the junction kept 6 bases outside the gene matches. CDR1 is ENHRY and CDR2 is SYGVKD in the germline V gene. The CDR3 loop spans 14 amino acids.

The chain recombines TRBV6-1 with TRBJ1-3; possible D gene TRBD1, 6 bases. This CDR3 is built from 13 residues. The ends were cut back, 6 bases at V and 2 bases at J, with 8 bases in the middle. The germline gives CDR1 MNHNS, CDR2 SASEGT. The CDR3 nucleotides read TGTGCCAGCAGGGGGGGCCCTGGAAACACCATATATTTT. Amino acids: CASRGGPGNTIYF.

The genes are TRBV18 and TRBJ1-4; 12 nucleotides line up with TRBD1. The CDR3 totals 15 residues. V trimming: 3 bases; J trimming: 8 bases; junction bases outside the gene matches: 4. Germline V CDR1 and CDR2: KGHSH, LQKENI. CDR3 sequence: CASSPRGTGGEKLFF. CDR3 nucleotides: TGTGCCAGCTCACCGCGGGGGACAGGGGGCGAAAAACTGTTTTTT.

CDR3 region: CASSSNIEQFF. CDR3 sequence (DNA): TGTGCCAGCAGTTCAAACATTGAGCAGTTCTTC. V is TRBV6-5 and J is TRBJ2-1, with D unresolved. Trimming shortened V by 4 bases and J by 9 bases, and 7 bases separated the two germline ends. Germline CDR1 MNHEY, CDR2 SVGAGI. The CDR3 consists of 11 residues.

This chain joins TRBV5-4 and TRBJ2-1; a possible D gene is TRBD1 (6 bases). Germline lookup yields CDR1 SGHNT and CDR2 YYREEE (reference sequence). The CDR3 covers 15 residues. V lost 4 bases, J lost 1 base, and 12 bases lay in between. In DNA form, the CDR3 reads TGTGCCAGCAGCCTTAAACAGGGTTCCTACAATGAGCAGTTCTTC. Encoded protein: CASSLKQGSYNEQFF.

This sequence joins TRBV5-4 and TRBJ1-1; TRBD1 is a possible D gene (5 bases). The CDR3 totals 13 residues. Deletions cut 0 bases from V and 6 bases from J, with 9 bases between. Germline assignment: CDR1 SGHNT and CDR2 YYREEE (reference sequence). The CDR3 DNA sequence: TGTGCCAGCAGCTTGGGGGGGAGGGCTGAAGCTTTCTTT. Its translation: CASSLGGRAEAFF.

V gene TRBV27 combines with J gene TRBJ1-4; D is unresolved. The CDR3 is made up of 16 amino acids. The ends were cut back, 4 bases at V and 8 bases at J, with 20 bases in the middle. CDR1 and CDR2 (germline): MNHEY, SMNVEV (reference sequence). CDR3 DNA: TGTGCCAGCAGTTCCCTGCGAAAAACGTCCAGGGAAAAACTGTTTTTT. Residues: CASSSLRKTSREKLFF.

As to this clone: The identical CDR3 is also encoded by other nucleotide sequences in the sample. The rearrangement uses TRBV7-9 and TRBJ2-7, with TRBD1 matching 7 bases. With 2 bases clipped from V and 2 bases from J, the junction kept 3 bases outside the gene matches. CDR1 is SEHNR, CDR2 FQNEAQ, per germline (reference sequence). CDR3 length: 14 residues. CDR3 DNA sequence: TGTGCCAGCAGCTTAAGGGACAGTGCCTACGAGCAGTACTTC. Its translation is CASSLRDSAYEQYF.

This chain joins TRBV30 and TRBJ2-5; unclear D gene. CDR1 and CDR2 from the germline V gene are GTSNPN and SVGIG (reference sequence). There are 13 residues in the CDR3. With 4 bases removed from V and 7 bases from J, the gap between germline ends came to 16 bases. This chain's CDR3 is CAWTMQNFGTQYF. In DNA form, the CDR3 reads TGTGCCTGGACGATGCAGAACTTTGGGACCCAGTACTTC.

The V and J genes are TRBV27 and TRBJ2-3; 12 nucleotides agree with TRBD2. Germline lookup yields CDR1 MNHEY and CDR2 SMNVEV (reference sequence). Losses at the gene ends were 3 bases for V and 9 bases for J; bases not matched to a gene: 10. The CDR3 is 16 residues long. Here the CDR3 DNA reads TGTGCCAGCAGTTTTACCGGGACTAGCGGGTCCCTAACGCAGTATTTT. It yields the protein CASSFTGTSGSLTQYF.

V gene TRBV2 combines with J gene TRBJ1-5, with TRBD1 matching over 9 bases. Germline V gene lookup returns CDR1 SNHLY and CDR2 FYNNEI. CDR3 length: 15 amino acids. V gave up 3 bases and J gave up 7 bases; unmatched junction bases: 7. Here the CDR3 reads CASSEDTGGGQPQHF. CDR3 DNA sequence: TGTGCCAGCAGTGAGGACACAGGGGGCGGCCAGCCCCAGCATTTT.

This clone was picked up one time. The V and J genes are TRBV28 and TRBJ1-4; tentative D call: TRBD1 (6 bases). The CDR3 covers 17 residues. V gave up 5 bases and J gave up 2 bases, with 18 bases separating them. Germline CDR1 MDHEN, CDR2 SYDVKM. CDR3 in DNA: TGTGCCAGCAGTCCGCGTAAGGGGGGTTCTACTAATGAAAAACTGTTTTTT. Encoded protein: CASSPRKGGSTNEKLFF.

Here the CDR3 reads CAIWESSSYNEQFF. For the CDR3, the DNA is TGTGCCATATGGGAGTCGAGCTCCTACAATGAGCAGTTCTTC. The chain joins TRBV10-3 to TRBJ2-1, with a tentative D call TRBD2 (5 bases). The CDR3 runs 14 residues. Germline V lookup: CDR1 ENHRY, CDR2 SYGVKD. Trimming removed 9 bases at V and 0 bases at J, with 12 bases between.

The V call is TRBV10-3, the J call TRBJ1-1, with D unresolved. CDR3 length: 13 amino acids. The V gene lost 3 bases and the J gene lost 10 bases, with 15 bases spanning the gap. The germline gives CDR1 ENHRY, CDR2 SYGVKD. The CDR3 nucleotides are TGTGCCATCAGTGACCTTACGCCTGAGGTAGCTTTCTTT. Its translation is CAISDLTPEVAFF.

The rearrangement links TRBV5-1 to TRBJ1-5, with D possibly TRBD1 on 5 matching bases. Trimming pared 3 bases from V and 1 base from J, leaving 11 bases between. Germline V gene sequence: CDR1 SGHRS, CDR2 YFSETQ. The CDR3 contains 15 residues. The CDR3 loop reads CASSSHGDSNQPQHF. CDR3 nucleotides: TGCGCCAGCAGCTCCCACGGGGACAGCAATCAGCCCCAGCATTTT.

As DNA, the CDR3 is TGTGCCAGCAGTGAAGTTGGAGGGACTGGAAACACCATATATTTT. Encoded protein: CASSEVGGTGNTIYF. The chain employs TRBV6-1 and TRBJ1-3; no clear D. V gave up 1 base and J gave up 2 bases, with 9 bases separating them. The CDR3 sequence is 15 residues long. Germline V gives CDR1 MNHNS, CDR2 SASEGT.

The chain carries TRBV10-3 and TRBJ2-1; 10 bases match TRBD2. The ends lost 5 bases at V and 3 bases at J; junction bases unmatched: 1. CDR1 is ENHRY, CDR2 SYGVKD, per germline. The CDR3 is 14 amino acids. In DNA form, the CDR3 reads TGTGCCATCAGTAGCGGGGGGGACTACAATGAGCAGTTCTTC. Protein sequence: CAISSGGDYNEQFF.

The chain combines TRBV21-1 with TRBJ2-5; the listed D gene, TRBD2, was not tested against the DNA. TRBV21-1 is recorded as a pseudogene. The CDR3 is 14 amino acids. The DNA for the CDR3 is TGTGCCAGCAGGAAAGGGGGGGTTTTAGAGACCCAGTACTTC. It specifies CASRKGGVLETQYF.

As concerns this clone: Other DNA sequences within the sample encode an identical CDR3. CDR3 protein: CASSFRYEQYF. The CDR3, as DNA: TGTGCCAGCAGTTTCCGATACGAGCAGTACTTC. This rearrangement joins TRBV28 to TRBJ2-7; D is undetermined. V lost 3 bases and J lost 4, with 4 bases in between. The CDR3 covers 11 residues. Germline-derived CDR1 and CDR2 are MDHEN and SYDVKM.

The rearrangement links TRBV9 to TRBJ1-1; D perhaps matches TRBD1 (6 bases). This CDR3 contains 19 residues. The V and J ends lost 0 bases and 0 bases respectively, with 21 bases between them. Germline V CDR1 and CDR2: SGDLS, YYNGEE. The DNA for the CDR3 is TGTGCCAGCAGCGTAGGTTTACTTTACCAGGGGACAATGAACACTGAAGCTTTCTTT. Translation gives CASSVGLLYQGTMNTEAFF.

This chain links TRBV28 with TRBJ1-4, with D perhaps TRBD1 (5 bases). CDR1 and CDR2 (germline): MDHEN, SYDVKM. Deletions cut 3 bases from V and 8 bases from J, with 19 bases between. The CDR3 is made up of 16 amino acids. The CDR3 protein is CASSLGSVGAEEKLFF. CDR3 bases: TGTGCCAGCAGTTTGGGTTCAGTAGGGGCGGAGGAAAAACTGTTTTTT.

The chain combines TRBV5-4 with TRBJ1-2; TRBD1 aligns across 7 bases. The CDR3 runs to 14 residues. After removal of 4 bases from V and 1 base from J, the junction contained 4 bases not matched to a gene. The germline V gene has CDR1 SGHNT and CDR2 YYREEE (reference sequence). The CDR3 protein is CASSVGGLNYGYTF. The CDR3 nucleotides are TGTGCCAGCAGCGTAGGGGGCCTTAACTATGGCTACACCTTC.

The chain is built from TRBV5-4 and TRBJ1-4; D is possibly TRBD1 (6 bases). V was shortened by 4 bases and J by 5 bases, with 12 bases between the two germline ends. The CDR3 is 14 amino acids. CDR1 is SGHNT, CDR2 YYREEE, per germline (reference sequence). The CDR3 DNA is TGTGCCAGCAGCGCCAGGGGACAAAATGAAAAACTGTTTTTT. Encoded protein: CASSARGQNEKLFF.